These 8 T cell receptor beta chains were sequenced from one sample in a study of T cells in Graves' hyperthyroidism and ophthalmopathy. Researchers took RNA transcripts and amplified the TCR beta CDR3 regions from them. The TCR CDR3 was amplified in a first-round RT-PCR using the HTBI primer set. TCRdb used MiXCR to reprocess the multiplex PCR reads, holding one entry per CDR3 protein. The sample lists roughly 570,000 distinct CDR3 sequences, around 42% occurring once. Sequencing was done on a sample of peripheral blood or thyroid tissue (not recorded which). These receptors were obtained from a woman between 18 and 29 years old with Graves' hyperthyroidism.

In its sample, this clonotype was seen many times. This chain joins TRBV7-9 and TRBJ1-1; D is undetermined. V was cut by 1 base and J by 4 bases, with 10 bases left in between. Germline-derived CDR1 and CDR2 are SEHNR and FQNEAQ (reference sequence). There are 14 residues in the CDR3. CDR3 DNA sequence: TGTGCCAGCAGCTTAGGGGAGGGTCTCACTGAAGCTTTCTTT. Its translation: CASSLGEGLTEAFF.

In regard to this clonotype: A much larger clonotype is one base distant, so this may be a read error. The chain combines TRBV19 with TRBJ1-1; TRBD1 might be the D (5 bases). The CDR3 is made up of 13 amino acids. Per germline, CDR1 LNHDA and CDR2 SQIVND (reference sequence). The V gene lost 6 bases and the J gene lost 5 bases, with 13 bases spanning the gap. CDR3 sequence reads: CASRPRERTEAFF. The CDR3 nucleotides read TGTGCCAGTAGGCCCAGGGAAAGGACTGAAGCTTTCTTT.

At least ten counts were recorded for this clonotype. This chain joins TRBV20-1 and TRBJ1-3; 9 bases match TRBD1. Germline V gene sequence: CDR1 DFQATT, CDR2 SNEGSKA (reference sequence). The CDR3 runs to 14 residues. The junction had 4 bases not matched to a gene; V was cut back by 5 bases and J by 2 bases. The CDR3, as DNA: TGCAGTGCTGTGGGACAGGGCGCTGGAAACACCATATATTTT. It specifies CSAVGQGAGNTIYF.

The chain links TRBV20-1 to TRBJ2-2, with D uncertain. The CDR3 has 13 residues. Trimming removed 0 bases from V and 4 bases from J, with 6 bases in between. Germline V gene lookup returns CDR1 DFQATT and CDR2 SNEGSKA (reference sequence). The CDR3 spells CSAREASTGELFF. CDR3 nucleotide sequence: TGCAGTGCTAGAGAGGCTAGCACCGGGGAGCTGTTTTTT.

Worth noting for this clonotype: This clone may be a read error of a much larger clone one base away. The chain recombines TRBV11-2 with TRBJ2-7, with 13 bases lining up with TRBD2. The germline gives CDR1 SGHAT, CDR2 FQNNGV. The CDR3 is 16 amino acids. The CDR3 sequence is CASSQRTSGSSYGQYF. Here the CDR3 DNA reads TGCGCCAGCAGCCAGAGGACTAGCGGGAGCTCCTACGGGCAGTACTTC.

This clonotype was seen ten or more times. The chain uses TRBV7-9 and TRBJ1-1; 10 bases are a match to TRBD1. After removal of 4 bases from V and 5 bases from J, the junction contained 7 bases not matched to a gene. The germline V gene encodes CDR1 SEHNR and CDR2 FQNEAQ (reference sequence). This CDR3 region has 15 residues. The CDR3 coding sequence is TGTGCCAGCAGCTCGGATCGGACAGGGGGAACTGAAGCTTTCTTT. Translation gives CASSSDRTGGTEAFF.

The chain employs TRBV29-1 and TRBJ1-5; D uncertain. Looked up from germline, CDR1 is SQVTM and CDR2 is ANQGSEA. The CDR3 is 14 residues long. Trimming left V 4 bases short and J 14 bases short, with 24 bases between. The CDR3 coding sequence is TGCAGCGTTGCAAGGACTAGCGGGAGGGAGGCCGAGCATTTT. This codes for CSVARTSGREAEHF. Looking up the rest from reference TRBV29-1 and TRBJ1-5 gives the full variable domain: SAVISQKPSRDICQRGTSLTIQCQVDSQVTMMFWYRQQPGQSLTLIATANQGSEATYESGFVIDKFPISRPNLTFSTLTVSNMSPEDSSIYLCSVARTSGREAEHFGDGTRLSIL.

This clonotype came up many times. Written as DNA, the CDR3 is TGTGCCAGCAGTTTAGCGCTGGGACAGGGGACCCCCTACGAGCAGTACTTC. This codes for CASSLALGQGTPYEQYF. The chain combines TRBV12-3 or TRBV12-4 with TRBJ2-7; 10 bases are a match to TRBD1. J gave up 2 bases and V 0 bases, and 7 bases lay outside the gene matches. The CDR3 totals 17 residues.